Sequencing of this T cell receptor (beta chain) was carried out in a study of cytomegalovirus exposure and HLA in healthy donors. Study-level findings and limits: It was reported in a later analysis that an Asian-associated ancestry cluster showed fewer N-insertions than the 666-donor mean. Cytomegalovirus association was assigned to over 150 TCR beta chains. Most of the CMV-associated TCR beta chains (in a later analysis) appeared to be HLA-restricted.

Amplification used 60 Vbeta primers and 13 Jbeta primers. Sequencing used immunoSEQ multiplex PCR; TCRdb keeps in-frame clones, though not all of them. The sample yields roughly 180,000 clones, about 83% seen once. About this clone itself: Its antigen is not identified.

The V gene's germline CDR1 is SGHNT and CDR2 YYREEE (reference sequence). Trimming removed 1 base from V and 5 bases from J; junction bases left unmatched: 3. This CDR3 is 14 amino acids long. The chain combines TRBV5-4 with TRBJ2-3, with 8 positions matching TRBD2. Material for sequencing was PBMCs. This receptor was identified in a woman aged 25-40 years in good health and CMV-seropositive. The CDR3 bases are TGTGCCAGCAGCTTGAGACGGGGGGGAGATACGCAGTATTTT. It is translated as CASSLRRGGDTQYF. Looking up the rest from reference TRBV5-4 and TRBJ2-3 gives the full variable domain: ETGVTQSPTHLIKTRGQQVTLRCSSQSGHNTVSWYQQALGQGPQFIFQYYREEENGRGNFPPRFSGLQFPNYSSELNVNALELDDSALYLCASSLRRGGDTQYFGPGTRLTVL.